Listed below are T cell receptor beta chains from one sample, sequenced in a study of radiotherapy plus CTLA-4 blockade in lung cancer. Here immunoSEQ multiplex PCR was the method, and the copy in TCRdb shows in-frame clones only, minus some. The table shows about 110,000 clones, with more than 70% occurring only once. Sequencing was performed on peripheral blood, taken from a patient treated with radiotherapy plus ipilimumab. The origin of the receptors is a human donor with non-small cell lung cancer that progressed on radiotherapy plus ipilimumab. Some clones in this sample may be carry-over from other donors' samples. Both conserved end residues are part of each CDR3. The order of the fields is clone size, D gene, J gene, V gene, CDR3 DNA, CDR3 protein. D genes are given only for firm matches. Size is omitted from some rows. Given values are once, few, many or a class for expanded clones.

clone size: NA; D gene: NA; J gene: TRBJ2-2; V gene: TRBV7-3; CDR3 DNA: TGTGCCAGCAGCCTCCTGACACCTAACACCGGGGAGCTGTTTTTT; CDR3 protein: CASSLLTPNTGELFF
clone size: NA; D gene: TRBD2; J gene: TRBJ2-3; V gene: TRBV4-2; CDR3 DNA: TGTGCCAGCAGCCAAGAGTTACGGCGGGGGGGCCATATATTGAGCACAGATACGCAGTATTTT; CDR3 protein: CASSQELRRGGHILSTDTQYF
clone size: NA; D gene: NA; J gene: TRBJ1-5; V gene: TRBV6-1; CDR3 DNA: TGTGCCAGCTGGCCCTGGGCGAGCAATCAGCCCCAGCATTTT; CDR3 protein: CASWPWASNQPQHF
clone size: NA; D gene: NA; J gene: TRBJ2-3; V gene: TRBV11-2; CDR3 DNA: TGTGCCAGCAGCTTTAGGTCTGGATCGAGCACAGATACGCAGTATTTT; CDR3 protein: CASSFRSGSSTDTQYF
clone size: NA; D gene: NA; J gene: TRBJ1-2; V gene: TRBV7-9; CDR3 DNA: TGTGCCAGCAGCGCACAGGGCGGGGGCTACACCTTC; CDR3 protein: CASSAQGGGYTF
clone size: NA; D gene: NA; J gene: TRBJ1-4; V gene: TRBV28; CDR3 DNA: TGTGCCAGCAGGAAAGTCGGACATAATGAAAAACTGTTTTTT; CDR3 protein: CASRKVGHNEKLFF
clone size: NA; D gene: TRBD1; J gene: TRBJ1-3; V gene: TRBV5-6; CDR3 DNA: TGTGCCAGCAGCGTGGGGCCGGGACAGGGTTCTGGAAACACCATATATTTT; CDR3 protein: CASSVGPGQGSGNTIYF
clone size: once; D gene: TRBD2; J gene: TRBJ2-1; V gene: TRBV30; CDR3 DNA: TGTGCCTGGAGTCCCCTAAGCGGGGGGGCCTATGAGCAGTTCTTC; CDR3 protein: CAWSPLSGGAYEQFF
clone size: NA; D gene: NA; J gene: TRBJ1-6; V gene: TRBV6-4; CDR3 DNA: TGTGCCAGCAGCCGGGACCGAGAAAATTCACCCCTCCACTTT; CDR3 protein: CASSRDRENSPLHF
clone size: NA; D gene: NA; J gene: TRBJ1-1; V gene: TRBV7-6; CDR3 DNA: TGTGCCAGCAGCTTAATGGGACCTGGGAACACTGAAGCTTTCTTT; CDR3 protein: CASSLMGPGNTEAFF
clone size: NA; D gene: NA; J gene: TRBJ2-5; V gene: TRBV27; CDR3 DNA: TGTGCCAGCAGTCTCCTAGGGGAGACCCAGTACTTC; CDR3 protein: CASSLLGETQYF
clone size: NA; D gene: NA; J gene: TRBJ2-1; V gene: TRBV6-5; CDR3 DNA: TGTGCCAGCAGTTACTCGACAGAATACAATGAGCAGTTCTTC; CDR3 protein: CASSYSTEYNEQFF
clone size: NA; D gene: NA; J gene: TRBJ1-1; V gene: TRBV6-5; CDR3 DNA: TGTGCCAGCAGTTACTCTAGTAACACTGAAGCTTTCTTT; CDR3 protein: CASSYSSNTEAFF
clone size: NA; D gene: NA; J gene: TRBJ1-5; V gene: TRBV6-1; CDR3 DNA: TGTGCCAGCAGTGTTTTGGGGAATCAGCCCCAGCATTTT; CDR3 protein: CASSVLGNQPQHF
clone size: NA; D gene: NA; J gene: TRBJ1-1; V gene: TRBV10-3; CDR3 DNA: TGTGCCACATACACTCTCGAGGTCTCTGAAGCTTTCTTT; CDR3 protein: CATYTLEVSEAFF
clone size: NA; D gene: NA; J gene: TRBJ2-2; V gene: TRBV11-3; CDR3 DNA: TGTGCCAGCAGGCAAAGGGGGGCCGGGGAGCTGTTTTTT; CDR3 protein: CASRQRGAGELFF
clone size: NA; D gene: NA; J gene: TRBJ1-1; V gene: TRBV7-3; CDR3 DNA: TGTGCCAGCAGTTCTGACCCGAACACTGAAGCTTTCTTT; CDR3 protein: CASSSDPNTEAFF
clone size: NA; D gene: NA; J gene: TRBJ1-2; V gene: TRBV7-2; CDR3 DNA: TGTGCCAGCAGCCTCCAGGGTATCTCTAACTATGGCTACACCTTC; CDR3 protein: CASSLQGISNYGYTF
clone size: NA; D gene: NA; J gene: TRBJ2-3; V gene: TRBV5-1; CDR3 DNA: TGCGCCAGCAGCTTGGATGATGCACAAGATACGCAGTATTTT; CDR3 protein: CASSLDDAQDTQYF
clone size: NA; D gene: NA; J gene: TRBJ1-1; V gene: TRBV11-2; CDR3 DNA: TGCGCCAGCAGCTCCTTGTACTCGTCTGTGAACACTGAAGCTTTCTTT; CDR3 protein: CASSSLYSSVNTEAFF
clone size: NA; D gene: NA; J gene: TRBJ1-6; V gene: TRBV10-3; CDR3 DNA: TGTGCCATCAGTGATGTAGGGGGTGGGTCACCCCTCCACTTT; CDR3 protein: CAISDVGGGSPLHF
clone size: few; D gene: NA; J gene: TRBJ2-7; V gene: TRBV27; CDR3 DNA: TGTGCCAGCAGTCTTTTTTCCGGCAGCCCTTCGGTTTACGAGCAGTACTTC; CDR3 protein: CASSLFSGSPSVYEQYF
clone size: NA; D gene: TRBD1; J gene: TRBJ2-1; V gene: TRBV7-3; CDR3 DNA: TGTGCCAGCAGCTTAAGGGGACAGGGGTATGAGCAGTTCTTC; CDR3 protein: CASSLRGQGYEQFF
clone size: NA; D gene: NA; J gene: TRBJ2-7; V gene: TRBV4-1; CDR3 DNA: TGCGCCAGCAGCCGCACCGCGTCCTACGAGCAGTACTTC; CDR3 protein: CASSRTASYEQYF
clone size: NA; D gene: TRBD2; J gene: TRBJ2-7; V gene: TRBV5-3; CDR3 DNA: TGTGCCAGAAGCTTGGGTAGCGGGGCCTCCTACGAGCAGTACTTC; CDR3 protein: CARSLGSGASYEQYF
clone size: NA; D gene: NA; J gene: TRBJ1-2; V gene: TRBV6-5; CDR3 DNA: TGTGCCAGCAGTTACTCCAGGGACTATGGCTACACCTTC; CDR3 protein: CASSYSRDYGYTF
clone size: NA; D gene: NA; J gene: TRBJ1-1; V gene: TRBV27; CDR3 DNA: TGTGCCAGCAGTAATTCAAAACTGGGGAACACTGAAGCTTTCTTT; CDR3 protein: CASSNSKLGNTEAFF
clone size: NA; D gene: NA; J gene: TRBJ1-6; V gene: TRBV5-1; CDR3 DNA: TGCGCCAGCAGCTTGGGAGCAGGGGAAGGGTCGCCCCTCCACTTT; CDR3 protein: CASSLGAGEGSPLHF
clone size: NA; D gene: TRBD1; J gene: TRBJ2-1; V gene: TRBV6-1; CDR3 DNA: TGTGCCAGCAGTGAGACAGGGGCAACCTACAATGAGCAGTTCTTC; CDR3 protein: CASSETGATYNEQFF
clone size: NA; D gene: TRBD1; J gene: TRBJ2-1; V gene: TRBV5-1; CDR3 DNA: TGCGCCAGCAGTTTTAGGACAGGGGGCGATGAGCAGTTCTTC; CDR3 protein: CASSFRTGGDEQFF
clone size: once; D gene: NA; J gene: TRBJ2-7; V gene: TRBV18; CDR3 DNA: TGTGCCAGCTCACCCGTTACCTTGGAGGACGAGCAGTACTTC; CDR3 protein: CASSPVTLEDEQYF
clone size: NA; D gene: NA; J gene: TRBJ1-2; V gene: TRBV7-2; CDR3 DNA: TGTGCCAGCAGCTTCTCCGGGGTAGTTTATGGCTACACCTTC; CDR3 protein: CASSFSGVVYGYTF
clone size: NA; D gene: TRBD1; J gene: TRBJ2-5; V gene: TRBV6-5; CDR3 DNA: TGTGCCAGCAGTTACTCGAAAAGGGGGCCGGAGACCCAGTACTTC; CDR3 protein: CASSYSKRGPETQYF
clone size: NA; D gene: TRBD1; J gene: TRBJ1-4; V gene: TRBV30; CDR3 DNA: TGTGCCTGGAGTGTGGACAGGGGGAATGAAAAACTGTTTTTT; CDR3 protein: CAWSVDRGNEKLFF
clone size: NA; D gene: NA; J gene: TRBJ2-7; V gene: TRBV5-5; CDR3 DNA: TGTGCCAGCAGCAGACAAGGCCTAGTCGAGCAGTACTTC; CDR3 protein: CASSRQGLVEQYF
clone size: NA; D gene: NA; J gene: TRBJ1-6; V gene: TRBV7-2; CDR3 DNA: TGTGCCAGCAGCTCTTCAGGGATCGGATATGGAAGTTCACCCCTCCACTTT; CDR3 protein: CASSSSGIGYGSSPLHF
clone size: NA; D gene: NA; J gene: TRBJ1-5; V gene: TRBV18; CDR3 DNA: TGTGCCAGCTCGGACAGCATAAATCAGCCCCAGCATTTT; CDR3 protein: CASSDSINQPQHF
clone size: NA; D gene: NA; J gene: TRBJ1-5; V gene: TRBV11-2; CDR3 DNA: TGTGCCAGCAGCGCGACCCCCGACAGAGGCAATCAGCCCCAGCATTTT; CDR3 protein: CASSATPDRGNQPQHF
clone size: NA; D gene: NA; J gene: TRBJ1-1; V gene: TRBV9; CDR3 DNA: TGTGCCAGCACCGTAGGTTCGGGGCAAACTGAAGCTTTCTTT; CDR3 protein: CASTVGSGQTEAFF
clone size: NA; D gene: TRBD1; J gene: TRBJ2-3; V gene: TRBV19; CDR3 DNA: TGTGCCAGTAGTTACAGGGGAACAGATACGCAGTATTTT; CDR3 protein: CASSYRGTDTQYF
clone size: NA; D gene: NA; J gene: TRBJ1-5; V gene: TRBV4-3; CDR3 DNA: TGCGCCAGCAGCCAAGACCGAGTCCAGCCCCAGCATTTT; CDR3 protein: CASSQDRVQPQHF
clone size: NA; D gene: NA; J gene: TRBJ1-6; V gene: TRBV28; CDR3 DNA: TGTGCCAGCAGTTTGTTCCCAGGCAATTCACCCCTCCACTTT; CDR3 protein: CASSLFPGNSPLHF
clone size: NA; D gene: NA; J gene: TRBJ2-2; V gene: TRBV4-3; CDR3 DNA: TGCGCCAGCAGCCAAACCCACGAGAACACCGGGGAGCTGTTTTTT; CDR3 protein: CASSQTHENTGELFF
clone size: NA; D gene: NA; J gene: TRBJ1-2; V gene: TRBV12-5; CDR3 DNA: TGTGCTAGTGGTTTGGTACTCGACAGCGCTTATGGCTACACCTTC; CDR3 protein: CASGLVLDSAYGYTF
clone size: NA; D gene: NA; J gene: TRBJ1-3; V gene: TRBV9; CDR3 DNA: TGTGCCAGCAGCCCCACAGGGTTAAGCTCTGGAAACACCATATATTTT; CDR3 protein: CASSPTGLSSGNTIYF
clone size: NA; D gene: NA; J gene: TRBJ1-5; V gene: TRBV7-8; CDR3 DNA: TGTGCCAGTATGGAGGAGGGAACAGTTCAGCCCCAGCATTTT; CDR3 protein: CASMEEGTVQPQHF
clone size: NA; D gene: NA; J gene: TRBJ1-5; V gene: TRBV2; CDR3 DNA: TGTGCCAGCAGCCTCATGGGGCCCCAGCATTTT; CDR3 protein: CASSLMGPQHF
clone size: NA; D gene: NA; J gene: TRBJ1-1; V gene: TRBV6-4; CDR3 DNA: TGTGCCAGCAGGGCTCAGGGGTGGGACACTGAAGCTTTCTTT; CDR3 protein: CASRAQGWDTEAFF
clone size: NA; D gene: NA; J gene: TRBJ2-7; V gene: TRBV7-2; CDR3 DNA: TGTGCCAGCAGCTTAGGGGTCTGGGGGTACGAGCAGTACTTC; CDR3 protein: CASSLGVWGYEQYF
clone size: NA; D gene: NA; J gene: TRBJ2-7; V gene: TRBV7-2; CDR3 DNA: TGTGCCAGCAGCTTAATAGGGGGGGCCTACGAGCAGTACTTC; CDR3 protein: CASSLIGGAYEQYF
clone size: NA; D gene: NA; J gene: TRBJ1-1; V gene: TRBV5-1; CDR3 DNA: TGCGCCAGCAGCTCCTTAAAGAGTGACATGAACACTGAAGCTTTCTTT; CDR3 protein: CASSSLKSDMNTEAFF
clone size: NA; D gene: NA; J gene: TRBJ1-4; V gene: TRBV19; CDR3 DNA: TGTGCCAGTAGTATAACCCCGACCAGTGAAAAACTGTTTTTT; CDR3 protein: CASSITPTSEKLFF
clone size: NA; D gene: TRBD1; J gene: TRBJ1-2; V gene: TRBV10-3; CDR3 DNA: TGTGCCATCAGTAACCTGGGACAGGGGGCTGGTGGCTACACCTTC; CDR3 protein: CAISNLGQGAGGYTF
clone size: NA; D gene: NA; J gene: TRBJ1-4; V gene: TRBV2; CDR3 DNA: TGTGCCAGCAGGATACAGGGAGAAGGTGAAAAACTGTTTTTT; CDR3 protein: CASRIQGEGEKLFF
clone size: NA; D gene: TRBD1; J gene: TRBJ2-2; V gene: TRBV13; CDR3 DNA: TGTGCCAGCAGCCCGGACAGGGGGCCCTTCAACACCGGGGAGCTGTTTTTT; CDR3 protein: CASSPDRGPFNTGELFF
clone size: NA; D gene: NA; J gene: TRBJ2-5; V gene: TRBV19; CDR3 DNA: TGTGCCAGTAGTATAGGGATCCAGGGATTATTGGGAGAGACCCAGTACTTC; CDR3 protein: CASSIGIQGLLGETQYF
clone size: few; D gene: NA; J gene: TRBJ1-6; V gene: TRBV28; CDR3 DNA: TGTGCCAGCAGTTTCGTTCAGGGGTATAATTCACCCCTCCACTTT; CDR3 protein: CASSFVQGYNSPLHF
clone size: NA; D gene: TRBD2; J gene: TRBJ2-1; V gene: TRBV9; CDR3 DNA: TGTGCCAGCGGCCGCGGGGGGGCCAACAATGAGCAGTTCTTC; CDR3 protein: CASGRGGANNEQFF
clone size: NA; D gene: TRBD1; J gene: TRBJ1-4; V gene: TRBV7-8; CDR3 DNA: TGTGCCAGCAGCCTGGAGGGGGCGAGTGAAAAACTGTTTTTT; CDR3 protein: CASSLEGASEKLFF
clone size: NA; D gene: NA; J gene: TRBJ1-6; V gene: TRBV2; CDR3 DNA: TGTGCCAGCAGCTATACGGGGGGGTGGGGCGGCGGTTCACCCCTCCACTTT; CDR3 protein: CASSYTGGWGGGSPLHF